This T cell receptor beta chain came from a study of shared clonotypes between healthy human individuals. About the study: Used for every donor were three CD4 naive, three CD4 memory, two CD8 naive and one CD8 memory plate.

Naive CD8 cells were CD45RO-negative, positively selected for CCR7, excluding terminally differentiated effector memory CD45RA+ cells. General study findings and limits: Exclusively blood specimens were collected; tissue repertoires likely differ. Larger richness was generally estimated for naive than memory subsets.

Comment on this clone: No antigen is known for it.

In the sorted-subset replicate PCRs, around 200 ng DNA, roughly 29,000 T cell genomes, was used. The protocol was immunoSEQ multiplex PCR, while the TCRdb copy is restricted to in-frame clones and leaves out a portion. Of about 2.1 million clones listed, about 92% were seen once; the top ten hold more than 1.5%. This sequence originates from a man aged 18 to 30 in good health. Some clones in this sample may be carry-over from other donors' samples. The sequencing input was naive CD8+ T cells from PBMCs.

The CDR3 spells CASSPEAGGTSLYGYTF. CDR3 DNA sequence: TGTGCCAGCAGCCCGGAGGCAGGGGGGACCTCTCTCTATGGCTACACCTTC. This chain uses TRBV7-6 with TRBJ1-2; 7 nucleotides align to TRBD1. After removal of 5 bases from V and 4 bases from J, the junction contained 16 bases not matched to a gene. The CDR3 is 17 residues long. The germline CDR1 and CDR2 sequences are SGHVS and FNYEAQ.